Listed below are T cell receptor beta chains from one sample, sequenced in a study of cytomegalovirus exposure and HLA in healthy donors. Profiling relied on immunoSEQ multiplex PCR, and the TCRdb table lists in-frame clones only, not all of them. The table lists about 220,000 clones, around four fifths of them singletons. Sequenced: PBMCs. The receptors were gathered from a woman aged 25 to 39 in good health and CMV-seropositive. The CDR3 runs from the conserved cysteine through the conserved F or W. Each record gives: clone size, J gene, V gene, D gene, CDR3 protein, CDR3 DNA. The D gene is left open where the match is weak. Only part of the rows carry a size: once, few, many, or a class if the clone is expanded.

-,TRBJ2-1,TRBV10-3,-,CASKATNNEQFF,TGTGCCTCGAAGGCCACAAACAATGAGCAGTTCTTC
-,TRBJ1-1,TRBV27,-,CASSLSDGTSKGTEAFF,TGTGCCAGCAGTTTATCGGACGGGACCTCAAAGGGGACTGAAGCTTTCTTT
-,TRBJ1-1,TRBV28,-,CASSYVGVTEAFF,TGTGCCAGCAGTTATGTAGGTGTAACTGAAGCTTTCTTT
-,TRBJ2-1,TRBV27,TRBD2,CASSLLAGAYNEQFF,TGTGCCAGCAGTTTACTAGCGGGAGCCTACAATGAGCAGTTCTTC
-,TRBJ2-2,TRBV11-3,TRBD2,CASSSRLAGVLGELFF,TGTGCCAGCAGCTCTCGACTAGCGGGAGTGCTCGGGGAGCTGTTTTTT
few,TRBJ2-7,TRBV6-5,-,CASRVSRDGSYEQYF,TGTGCCAGCAGGGTCAGTCGGGACGGTTCCTACGAGCAGTACTTC
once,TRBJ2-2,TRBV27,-,CASSLSWALYTGELFF,TGTGCCAGCAGTTTATCGTGGGCACTTTACACCGGGGAGCTGTTTTTT
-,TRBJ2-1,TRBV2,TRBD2,CASRLAGGAMYEQFF,TGTGCCAGCAGACTAGCGGGAGGGGCGATGTATGAGCAGTTCTTC
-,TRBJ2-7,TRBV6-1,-,CASTLSQGYEQYF,TGTGCCAGCACTCTAAGTCAGGGTTACGAGCAGTACTTC
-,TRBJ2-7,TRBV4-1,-,CASSQGLGSSYEQYF,TGCGCCAGCAGCCAAGGACTGGGGAGCTCCTACGAGCAGTACTTC
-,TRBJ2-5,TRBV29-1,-,CSVVGSGETQYF,TGCAGCGTTGTAGGTTCGGGGGAGACCCAGTACTTC
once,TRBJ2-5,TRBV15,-,CATSRALRETQYF,TGTGCCACCAGCAGAGCCCTTAGAGAGACCCAGTACTTC
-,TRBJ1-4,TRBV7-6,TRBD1,CASSRGQGGEKLFF,TGTGCCAGCAGCCGGGGACAGGGTGGTGAAAAACTGTTTTTT
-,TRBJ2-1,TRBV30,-,CAWSWGQGEQFF,TGTGCCTGGAGTTGGGGGCAGGGTGAGCAGTTCTTC
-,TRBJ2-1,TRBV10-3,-,CAISERASAYNEQFF,TGTGCCATCAGTGAGAGGGCTAGCGCCTACAATGAGCAGTTCTTC
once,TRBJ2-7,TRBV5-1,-,CASSLGGRYEQYF,TGCGCCAGCAGCTTGGGGGGCCGCTACGAGCAGTACTTC
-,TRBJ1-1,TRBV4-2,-,CASSTGNTEAFF,TGTGCCAGCAGCACAGGGAACACTGAAGCTTTCTTT
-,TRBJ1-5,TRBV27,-,CASSSLWDQPQHF,TGTGCCAGCAGTTCCCTATGGGATCAGCCCCAGCATTTT
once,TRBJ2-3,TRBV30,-,CAWAPTSGSTDTQYF,TGTGCCTGGGCCCCGACCAGCGGTAGCACAGATACGCAGTATTTT
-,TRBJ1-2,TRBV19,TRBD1,CASSPSLRDRGLGYGYTF,TGTGCCAGTAGCCCAAGCCTCCGGGACAGGGGGCTTGGCTATGGCTACACCTTC
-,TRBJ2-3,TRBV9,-,CASRAISTDTQYF,TGTGCCAGCAGGGCCATTAGCACAGATACGCAGTATTTT
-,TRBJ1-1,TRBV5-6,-,CATTGQMNTEAFF,TGTGCCACTACCGGACAGATGAACACTGAAGCTTTCTTT
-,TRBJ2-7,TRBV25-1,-,CASSESLGGRYEQYF,TGTGCCAGCAGTGAATCCCTGGGGGGTCGCTACGAGCAGTACTTC
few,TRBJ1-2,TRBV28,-,CASSYIDGNYGYTF,TGTGCCAGCAGTTACATCGACGGGAACTATGGCTACACCTTC
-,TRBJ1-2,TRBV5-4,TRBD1,CASSLDRDREGYTF,TGTGCCAGCAGCTTGGACCGGGACAGGGAAGGCTACACCTTC
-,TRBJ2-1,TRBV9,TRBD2,CASSVEGTSGFSEQFF,TGTGCCAGCAGCGTAGAGGGGACTAGCGGGTTCAGTGAGCAGTTCTTC
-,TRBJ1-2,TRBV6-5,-,CASSYYGLKAYGYTF,TGTGCCAGCAGTTACTATGGCCTAAAAGCCTATGGCTACACCTTC
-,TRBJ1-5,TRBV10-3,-,CAISESSKGGGNQPQHF,TGTGCCATCAGTGAGTCGAGTAAGGGGGGAGGAAATCAGCCCCAGCATTTT
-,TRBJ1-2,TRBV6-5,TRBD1,CASSSGTGRRYGYTF,TGTGCCAGCAGCTCCGGGACAGGCAGGAGGTATGGCTACACCTTC
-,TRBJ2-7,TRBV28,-,CASRPRVQGTQYAYEQYF,TGTGCCAGCAGGCCCAGGGTTCAGGGTACACAATATGCCTACGAGCAGTACTTC
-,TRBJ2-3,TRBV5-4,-,CASSLGGTGTDTQYF,TGTGCCAGCAGCTTGGGTGGAACGGGCACAGATACGCAGTATTTT
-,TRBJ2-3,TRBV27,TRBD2,CASSHPGLGADTQYF,TGTGCCAGCAGTCATCCGGGACTAGGAGCAGATACGCAGTATTTT
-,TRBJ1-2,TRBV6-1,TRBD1,CASSGDRDGYTF,TGTGCCAGCAGTGGAGACAGGGATGGCTACACCTTC
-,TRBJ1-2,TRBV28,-,CASSASGGPNYGYTF,TGTGCCAGCAGTGCCTCGGGAGGACCTAACTATGGCTACACCTTC
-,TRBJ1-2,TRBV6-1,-,CASSPTRIKSYGYTF,TGTGCCAGCAGTCCGACGCGGATAAAAAGCTATGGCTACACCTTC
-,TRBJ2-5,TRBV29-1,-,CSVERRELRETQYF,TGCAGCGTTGAACGCCGGGAGTTGCGGGAGACCCAGTACTTC
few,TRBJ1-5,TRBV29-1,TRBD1,CSVGQGDQPQHF,TGCAGCGTGGGACAGGGTGATCAGCCCCAGCATTTT
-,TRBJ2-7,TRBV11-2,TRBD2,CASSLLLLAGGSSYEQYF,TGTGCCAGCAGCTTACTTTTGCTAGCGGGAGGGAGCTCCTACGAGCAGTACTTC
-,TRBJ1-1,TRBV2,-,CASSDPGRGTEAFF,TGTGCCAGCAGTGATCCTGGGCGGGGGACTGAAGCTTTCTTT
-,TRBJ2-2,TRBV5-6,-,CASSRDGWNTGELFF,TGTGCCAGCAGCCGGGACGGCTGGAACACCGGGGAGCTGTTTTTT
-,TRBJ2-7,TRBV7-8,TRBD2,CASSSGTSGFYEQYF,TGTGCCAGCAGCTCCGGGACTAGCGGATTCTACGAGCAGTACTTC
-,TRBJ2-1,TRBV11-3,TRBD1,CASSAGQGGKHRDEQFF,TGTGCCAGCAGTGCCGGACAGGGGGGGAAACACAGGGATGAGCAGTTCTTC
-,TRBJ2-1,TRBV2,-,CASTGGHNEQFF,TGTGCCAGCACCGGGGGCCACAATGAGCAGTTCTTC
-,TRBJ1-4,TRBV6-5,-,CASSYRVATNEKLFF,TGTGCCAGCAGTTACAGGGTGGCAACTAATGAAAAACTGTTTTTT
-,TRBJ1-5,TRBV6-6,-,CASSYSDTNQPQHF,TGTGCCAGCAGTTACTCGGACACGAATCAGCCCCAGCATTTT
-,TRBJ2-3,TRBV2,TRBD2,CARTYGLAGGRRSSDTQYF,TGTGCCAGAACCTATGGACTAGCGGGAGGGCGCCGGTCTTCAGATACGCAGTATTTT
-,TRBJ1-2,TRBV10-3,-,CAISDRPRMEHGYTF,TGTGCCATCAGTGACCGACCTAGGATGGAGCATGGCTACACCTTC
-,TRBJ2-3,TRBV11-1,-,CASSLRQRRTDTQYF,TGTGCCAGCAGCTTAAGACAGCGACGCACAGATACGCAGTATTTT
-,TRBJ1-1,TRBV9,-,CASSPFHSNTEAFF,TGTGCCAGCAGCCCCTTTCATTCGAACACTGAAGCTTTCTTT
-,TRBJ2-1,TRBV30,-,CACLPLAEGEQFF,TGTGCCTGCCTCCCCCTCGCGGAGGGAGAGCAGTTCTTC